The 15 T cell receptor beta chains reported below all come from one sample, sequenced in a study of Ad26.COV2.S vaccination and SARS-CoV-2 variants. The treatment denotes: 19 received Ad26.COV2.S at low or high dose, single or two shots; five or six received placebo; per-sample allocation not given. Specimen acquisition occurred on day 63 following the initial vaccine or placebo injection. TCRdb keeps only in-frame clones here, not all; method: immunoSEQ multiplex PCR. The sample gives roughly 420,000 clones, about 88% of which show up once; roughly 2.5% is in the top ten. The input for sequencing was peripheral blood, taken in a trial of Ad26.COV2.S vaccine versus placebo. The receptor set was obtained from a person between 18 and 65 years old who received the Ad26.COV2.S COVID-19 vaccine or a placebo.

The V and J genes are TRBV21-1 and TRBJ2-3; the table's D gene call, TRBD2, was not cross checked with the DNA. TRBV21-1 is marked as a pseudogene. CDR3 size: 17 residues. The CDR3 reads CASSKVDTSGRADTQYF. CDR3 nucleotides: TGTGCCAGCAGCAAAGTGGACACTAGCGGGAGAGCAGATACGCAGTATTTT.

The chain carries TRBV19 and TRBJ1-1, with D perhaps TRBD1 (5 bases). V gave up 3 bases and J gave up 0 bases, with 20 bases separating them. Germline assignment: CDR1 LNHDA and CDR2 SQIVND (reference sequence). This CDR3 comprises 18 residues. The CDR3 DNA sequence: TGTGCCAGTAGTATCGGATGGGGCCAAGCCTATATGAACACTGAAGCTTTCTTT. This codes for CASSIGWGQAYMNTEAFF.

This chain joins TRBV3-1 (or the pseudogene TRBV3-2) and TRBJ2-1; 8 bases line up with TRBD1. Germline V gene lookup returns CDR1 LGHDT and CDR2 YNNKEL (reference sequence). V lost 4 bases to trimming and J lost 9 bases; unmatched junction nucleotides: 2. This CDR3 comprises 12 residues. The CDR3, as DNA: TGTGCCAGCAGCCGGGACAGGCCTGAGCAGTTCTTC. It codes for CASSRDRPEQFF.

The rearrangement uses TRBV15 and TRBJ1-1; no clear D gene. The V gene's germline CDR1 is LNHNV and CDR2 YYDKDF (reference sequence). The CDR3 spans 15 residues. V was trimmed by 2 bases and J by 0 bases, leaving 10 bases between them. DNA for the CDR3: TGTGCCACCAGCAGACCGCCGGGAATGAACACTGAAGCTTTCTTT. Its protein product is CATSRPPGMNTEAFF.

The rearrangement links TRBV30 to TRBJ1-5; D call uncertain. CDR3 length: 14 residues. Germline V gene sequence: CDR1 GTSNPN, CDR2 SVGIG (reference sequence). Trimming removed 0 bases at V and 7 bases at J, with 13 bases between. CDR3 DNA: TGTGCCTGGAGTGTACAAGGGATCGGGCAGCCCCAGCATTTT. Translated: CAWSVQGIGQPQHF.

This chain links TRBV7-6 with TRBJ2-1, with D possibly matching TRBD2 (6 bases). Germline CDR1 reads SGHVS; CDR2 reads FNYEAQ. V was cut by 7 bases and J by 0 bases, with 10 bases left in between. CDR3 length: 14 amino acids. In DNA, the CDR3 is TGTGCCAGCAACCCTAGCGCCTCCTACAATGAGCAGTTCTTC. It yields the protein CASNPSASYNEQFF.

The CDR3, as DNA: TGCGCCAGCAGCTTGGATCAAGCGTCGAGCTCCTACAATGAGCAGTTCTTC. Translation: CASSLDQASSSYNEQFF. This chain joins TRBV5-1 and TRBJ2-1; unclear D gene. V was shortened by 0 bases and J by 0 bases, with 13 bases between the two germline ends. CDR1 and CDR2 (germline): SGHRS, YFSETQ. The CDR3 runs to 17 residues.

The CDR3 DNA sequence: TGTGCCAGTAGTATAGCCAGGGTAGCTAGCAATCAGCCCCAGCATTTT. Protein sequence: CASSIARVASNQPQHF. The chain combines TRBV19 with TRBJ1-5, with D perhaps matching TRBD1 (5 bases). V lost 1 base, J lost 0 bases, and 10 bases lay in between. This CDR3 has 16 amino acids. Germline CDR1 is LNHDA and CDR2 is SQIVND (reference sequence).

This clone was detected only once. The V and J genes are TRBV7-2 and TRBJ2-3; D is unresolved. The CDR3 has 14 residues. The V end was cut by 5 bases, the J end by 0 bases, with 9 bases between. Per the germline V gene, CDR1 is SGHTA and CDR2 is FQGNSA. This CDR3 is CASSPLASTDTQYF. As DNA, the CDR3 is TGTGCCAGCAGCCCCCTGGCAAGCACAGATACGCAGTATTTT. Based on the CDR3 plus reference TRBV7-2 and TRBJ2-3, the full variable domain is GAGVSQSPSNKVTEKGKDVELRCDPISGHTALYWYRQSLGQGLEFLIYFQGNSAPDKSGLPSDRFSAERTGGSVSTLTIQRTQQEDSAVYLCASSPLASTDTQYFGPGTRLTVL.

The gene calls are TRBV6-5 and TRBJ1-4; the D gene is possibly TRBD1 (6 bases). V lost 6 bases to trimming and J lost 6 bases, with 17 bases between them. Germline V gene sequence: CDR1 MNHEY, CDR2 SVGAGI. The CDR3 runs 15 residues. The CDR3, as DNA: TGTGCCAGCAGGGCCCGACGGACAGAGGATGAAAAACTGTTTTTT. Its translation: CASRARRTEDEKLFF.

This clone was observed a few times. The gene calls are TRBV4-3 and TRBJ2-3; no definite D call. This CDR3 has 13 residues. Germline V gene lookup returns CDR1 LGHNA and CDR2 YSLEER. Trimming pared 0 bases from V and 7 bases from J, leaving 8 bases between. CDR3 nucleotide sequence: TGCGCCAGCAGCCAAGAAGTAGGGTATACGCAGTATTTT. Translating it yields CASSQEVGYTQYF.

This chain connects TRBV7-3 to TRBJ2-5; 7 nucleotides line up with TRBD2. Germline loops: CDR1 SGHTA, CDR2 FQGTGA. The CDR3 totals 16 residues. The junction had 11 bases not matched to a gene; V was cut back by 2 bases and J by 5 bases. CDR3 protein: CASSLGASGLVETQYF. The DNA for the CDR3 is TGTGCCAGCAGCTTAGGGGCTAGCGGCCTCGTTGAGACCCAGTACTTC.

The chain recombines TRBV29-1 with TRBJ1-2, with D uncertain. CDR3 length: 13 amino acids. V gave up 2 bases and J gave up 4 bases, with 11 bases separating them. Germline CDR1 reads SQVTM; CDR2 reads ANQGSEA. CDR3 DNA sequence: TGCAGCGTTGAAAGGGCCGAGGGCTATGGCTACACCTTC. Translated, it gives CSVERAEGYGYTF.

The gene calls are TRBV5-6 and TRBJ1-1; no clear D. Deletions cut 4 bases from V and 6 bases from J, with 19 bases between. The length of the CDR3 is 15 residues. The germline V gene has CDR1 SGHDT and CDR2 YYEEEE. CDR3 residues: CASSDWSSEVAEAFF. DNA for the CDR3: TGTGCCAGCAGCGATTGGTCCAGTGAGGTCGCTGAAGCTTTCTTT.

As for this clone: In the same sample, other DNA sequences code for this CDR3. The chain combines TRBV19 with TRBJ2-1; D not resolved. V was trimmed by 7 bases and J by 0 bases, leaving 4 bases between them. The CDR3 totals 12 residues. Germline V gives CDR1 LNHDA, CDR2 SQIVND (reference sequence). The DNA for the CDR3 is TGTGCCAGTACGAGCTCCTACAATGAGCAGTTCTTC. Encoded protein: CASTSSYNEQFF.